A selection of T cell receptor beta chains follows, all from one sample in a study of cytomegalovirus exposure and HLA in healthy donors. The table came from immunoSEQ multiplex PCR; TCRdb's copy has only in-frame clones and leaves some out. This table holds about 50,000 clones, roughly 73% found once. Sequencing was done on a sample of PBMCs. The receptors come from a woman aged 40 to 50 in good health and CMV-seropositive. Each CDR3 is given with its conserved first and last residue. The order of the fields is clone size, V gene, CDR3 length, D gene, J gene, CDR3 protein, CDR3 DNA. The D gene is left open where the match is weak. The listing skips clone size in some rows; elsewhere it reads once, few, many or a size class.

>.|TRBV28|14|.|TRBJ2-3
CASSKRPSTDTQYF
TGTGCCAGCAGTAAGCGCCCTAGCACAGATACGCAGTATTTT
>.|TRBV18|16|TRBD1|TRBJ1-4
CASSPLLTGGEGKLFF
TGTGCCAGCTCACCGCTTTTAACAGGGGGGGAGGGAAAACTGTTTTTT
>.|TRBV29-1|15|.|TRBJ2-5
CSVAHRSDGQETQYF
TGCAGCGTTGCCCACAGGTCCGACGGGCAAGAGACCCAGTACTTC
>few|TRBV5-4|14|.|TRBJ2-5
CAIRLVGGQETQYF
TGTGCCATCCGCTTAGTAGGGGGCCAAGAGACCCAGTACTTC
>.|TRBV19|14|.|TRBJ2-7
CASSRAGATYEQYF
TGTGCCAGTAGTAGGGCGGGCGCTACCTACGAGCAGTACTTC
>medium-sized|TRBV6-6|11|.|TRBJ2-2
CASHHTGELFF
TGTGCCAGCCATCACACCGGGGAGCTGTTTTTT
>once|TRBV7-3|14|.|TRBJ1-1
CASSLTPRGTEAFF
TGTGCCAGCAGCTTAACACCTCGGGGCACTGAAGCTTTCTTT
>once|TRBV29-1|13|.|TRBJ1-4
CSVPGATNEKLFF
TGCAGCGTTCCGGGGGCAACTAATGAAAAACTGTTTTTT
>.|TRBV10-3|14|.|TRBJ1-5
CAISEKLPGEPQHF
TGTGCCATCAGTGAGAAGCTCCCAGGGGAGCCCCAGCATTTT
>.|TRBV6-5|14|.|TRBJ2-5
CASSYRGSGETQYF
TGTGCCAGCAGTTACCGGGGGTCGGGAGAGACCCAGTACTTC
>.|TRBV7-2|15|TRBD1|TRBJ2-2
CASSLGQGAVGELFF
TGTGCCAGCAGCTTAGGGCAGGGGGCGGTCGGGGAGCTGTTTTTT
>.|TRBV28|13|TRBD1|TRBJ1-5
CASRRTGSQPQHF
TGTGCCAGCAGACGGACAGGGTCTCAGCCCCAGCATTTT
>once|TRBV6-5|14|TRBD1|TRBJ1-4
CASRRTGGGEKLFF
TGTGCCAGCAGGCGGACAGGGGGCGGTGAAAAACTGTTTTTT
>once|TRBV7-9|19|TRBD2|TRBJ2-2
CASSLDGPAGGTNTGELFF
TGTGCCAGCAGCTTAGATGGTCCAGCGGGGGGAACGAACACCGGGGAGCTGTTTTTT
>.|TRBV10-1|14|.|TRBJ1-1
CASSESVGATEAFF
TGCGCCAGCAGTGAGTCAGTGGGGGCCACTGAAGCTTTCTTT
>.|TRBV5-1|16|TRBD1|TRBJ2-1
CASSGGQGGSYNEQFF
TGCGCCAGCAGCGGGGGACAGGGAGGGAGCTACAATGAGCAGTTCTTC
>.|TRBV7-2|19|TRBD1|TRBJ2-6
CASSLYPTGAGSGANVLTF
TGTGCCAGCAGCTTATATCCAACAGGGGCCGGCTCTGGGGCCAACGTCCTGACTTTC
>.|TRBV28|14|.|TRBJ1-5
CASRTQGGIQPQHF
TGTGCCAGCAGAACCCAGGGAGGAATCCAGCCCCAGCATTTT
>.|TRBV5-5|14|.|TRBJ1-6
CASSLLEGNSPLHF
TGTGCCAGCAGCTTGTTAGAGGGCAATTCACCCCTCCACTTT
>.|TRBV6-1|14|.|TRBJ1-1
CASRGAVGDTEAFF
TGTGCCAGCAGGGGGGCAGTAGGTGACACTGAAGCTTTCTTT
>.|TRBV5-1|14|.|TRBJ2-3
CASRAAPYTDTQYF
TGCGCCAGCAGGGCCGCCCCATACACAGATACGCAGTATTTT
>.|TRBV30|14|TRBD2|TRBJ2-5
CAWSRLAGQETQYF
TGTGCCTGGAGTCGACTAGCGGGGCAAGAGACCCAGTACTTC
>.|TRBV7-8|12|.|TRBJ1-1
CASSPIAAGAFF
TGTGCCAGCAGCCCCATCGCGGCGGGGGCTTTCTTT
>.|TRBV4-2|13|.|TRBJ2-2
CASSQGPGGELFF
TGTGCCAGCAGCCAAGGGCCTGGCGGGGAGCTGTTTTTT
>.|TRBV25-1|15|.|TRBJ1-6
CASSEYGGVNSPLHF
TGTGCCAGCAGTGAATACGGAGGGGTCAATTCACCCCTCCACTTT
>few|TRBV9|13|.|TRBJ1-1
CASSVTVDTEAFF
TGTGCCAGCAGCGTAACAGTGGACACTGAAGCTTTCTTT
>.|TRBV10-2|15|TRBD1|TRBJ2-7
CASRGGTGGSYEQYF
TGCGCCAGCAGAGGTGGGACAGGGGGGTCCTACGAGCAGTACTTC
>.|TRBV5-8|15|.|TRBJ1-6
CASSLGTGSTSPLHF
TGTGCCAGCAGCTTGGGTACAGGTTCTACTTCACCCCTCCACTTT
>.|TRBV7-2|11|.|TRBJ2-7
CASSPGVKQYF
TGTGCCAGCAGCCCAGGGGTTAAGCAGTACTTC
>.|TRBV30|11|TRBD1|TRBJ1-2
CACMTGYGYTF
TGTGCCTGTATGACAGGGTATGGCTACACCTTC